Detailed here is one T cell receptor beta chain. Time point denoted: patch test 1, 2 weeks after DPC sensitization. Treatment in this sample: therapeutic diphenylcyclopropenone sensitization with weekly scalp DPC. This specimen belongs to a study of human T cells and chemical hapten exposure. The CDR3 sequence is 17 residues long. Losses at the gene ends were 5 bases for V and 0 bases for J; bases not matched to a gene: 8. The V gene's germline CDR1 is SGHDT and CDR2 YYEEEE. MiXCR, applied by TCRdb to the RACE reads, yields one record per CDR3 protein. The repertoire holds some 80,000 distinct CDR3 sequences, with about 10% as singletons.

The origin of this receptor is a woman in her fifties or sixties with alopecia areata. Some clones in this sample may be carry-over from other donors' samples. The material was whole blood, obtained in connection with sensitization to the hapten diphenylcyclopropenone (DPC). The chain couples TRBV5-6 to TRBJ2-7, with 13 bases identical to TRBD2. The CDR3 spells CASRLGTSGVFSYEQYF. The CDR3 coding sequence is TGTGCCAGCAGACTCGGGACTAGCGGGGTATTCTCCTACGAGCAGTACTTC.